These 26 T cell receptor beta chains originate from one sample sequenced in a study of CD8 T cells in Susac syndrome. The authors reverse transcribed roughly 0.5 to 1 ug RNA with random hexamers. TCRdb called the immunoSEQ multiplex PCR reads again in MiXCR, with one record for every CDR3 protein. The table lists around 130,000 distinct CDR3 sequences, 96% of them singletons, with more than 0.12% in the top ten. Sequenced sample: CD4+ T cells from PBMCs. These receptors were obtained from a human donor with Susac syndrome.

As regards this clonotype: The junction departs from the called germline gene at one end, perhaps through a read error. The chain combines TRBV12-3 or TRBV12-4 with TRBJ1-2; TRBD1 is a possible D gene (6 bases). This CDR3 is built from 11 residues. This chain's CDR3 is CASRSYGTSDF. DNA for the CDR3: TGTGCCAGCAGGTCTTATGGGACATCTGACTTC.

This chain connects TRBV9 to TRBJ2-2; 7 bases match TRBD1. CDR3 length equals 17 residues. After removal of 2 bases from V and 5 bases from J, the junction contained 12 bases not matched to a gene. Germline V CDR1 and CDR2: SGDLS, YYNGEE. The CDR3 nucleotides are TGTGCCAGCAGCGTTGGACAGGCCTCCTTTGGGACCGGGGAGCTGTTTTTT. It specifies CASSVGQASFGTGELFF. The complete variable domain, with remaining parts taken from reference TRBV9 and TRBJ2-2, reads DSGVTQTPKHLITATGQRVTLRCSPRSGDLSVYWYQQSLDQGLQFLIQYYNGEERAKGNILERFSAQQFPDLHSELNLSSLELGDSALYFCASSVGQASFGTGELFFGEGSRLTVL.

This clonotype has a handful of counts. The CDR3 nucleotides are TGTGCCAGCAGCACGACTAGCGGGAGCTACGAGCAGTACTTC. It yields the protein CASSTTSGSYEQYF. This chain uses TRBV7-2 with TRBJ2-7; 12 bases fit TRBD2. The CDR3 is 14 amino acids. The germline CDR1 and CDR2 sequences are SGHTA and FQGNSA. Trimming cost V 5 bases and J 3 bases; bases outside gene matches: 2.

The chain combines TRBV12-3 or TRBV12-4 with TRBJ1-2; the match to TRBD1 covers 7 bases. Trimming removed 8 bases from V and 4 bases from J; junction bases left unmatched: 7. The CDR3 is 13 amino acids. The CDR3 is CASSRGVGYGYTF. CDR3 in DNA: TGTGCCAGCTCCAGGGGGGTGGGCTATGGCTACACCTTC.

The chain joins TRBV29-1 to TRBJ1-1, with D tentatively TRBD1 (5 bases). The CDR3 spans 13 residues. V was pared by 6 bases and J by 1 base, with 12 bases between. Germline loops: CDR1 SQVTM, CDR2 ANQGSEA. The CDR3 is CSVETAWNTEAFF. The CDR3 DNA reads TGCAGCGTGGAGACAGCTTGGAACACTGAAGCTTTCTTT.

The V call is TRBV12-3 or TRBV12-4, the J call TRBJ2-2; D gene ambiguous. Trimming removed 4 bases from V and 7 bases from J, with 4 bases in between. This CDR3 spans 11 amino acids. The CDR3 region is CASSWFGELFF. CDR3 DNA: TGTGCCAGCAGTTGGTTCGGGGAGCTGTTTTTT.

This clonotype has a handful of counts. The J gene is TRBJ2-1, the V gene TRBV6-5; no clear D gene. Trimming pared 5 bases from V and 3 bases from J, leaving 8 bases between. Per germline, CDR1 MNHEY and CDR2 SVGAGI. The CDR3 length is 13 residues. The CDR3 is CASSRTGYNEQFF. The CDR3 DNA reads TGTGCCAGCAGTCGCACGGGCTACAATGAGCAGTTCTTC.

The chain carries TRBV29-1 and TRBJ2-7, with D possibly being TRBD1 or TRBD2 (5 bases each). V gave up 4 bases and J gave up 7 bases, with 11 bases separating them. The CDR3 contains 11 residues. Germline CDR1 is SQVTM and CDR2 is ANQGSEA. The CDR3: CSVVNRREQYF. The CDR3 DNA reads as TGCAGCGTTGTGAACAGGAGGGAGCAGTACTTC.

The genes are TRBV5-4 and TRBJ2-1, with TRBD1 matching 7 bases. This CDR3 contains 15 residues. Germline V gives CDR1 SGHNT, CDR2 YYREEE (reference sequence). After removal of 0 bases from V and 6 bases from J, the junction contained 6 bases not matched to a gene. Here the CDR3 reads CASSLAQGSINEQFF. The CDR3 DNA follows: TGTGCCAGCAGCTTGGCACAGGGGTCGATCAATGAGCAGTTCTTC.

The chain carries TRBV7-9 and TRBJ2-1, with 9 bases matching TRBD2. Losses at the gene ends were 3 bases for V and 8 bases for J; bases not matched to a gene: 5. CDR1 SEHNR and CDR2 FQNEAQ come from the germline V gene (reference sequence). This CDR3 comprises 14 residues. The CDR3 sequence: CASSLSSGIDEQFF. CDR3 coding DNA: TGTGCCAGCAGCTTGTCTAGCGGGATAGATGAGCAGTTCTTC.

V is TRBV29-1 and J is TRBJ1-3; D ambiguous. The CDR3 has 13 amino acids. With 7 bases removed from V and 0 bases from J, the gap between germline ends came to 10 bases. Germline V gene data show CDR1 as SQVTM and CDR2 as ANQGSEA. CDR3 nucleotide sequence: TGCAGCGCCGTCAGCGCCTCTGGAAACACCATATATTTT. It specifies CSAVSASGNTIYF.

In its sample, this clonotype was seen once. The rearrangement links TRBV5-6 to TRBJ2-3; D unclear. Germline loops: CDR1 SGHDT, CDR2 YYEEEE. V was clipped by 6 bases and J by 2 bases, with 10 bases between them. This CDR3 has 13 amino acids. The CDR3 DNA is TGTGCCAGCACCCGAAGACCCACAGATACGCAGTATTTT. Protein product: CASTRRPTDTQYF.

This clonotype appeared once. The rearrangement links TRBV12-3 or TRBV12-4 to TRBJ2-1, with TRBD2 matching over 9 bases. V shed 6 bases, J shed 3 bases, and the junction held 3 bases outside the gene matches. CDR3 length: 14 residues. As DNA, the CDR3 is TGTGCCAGCAGGATTAGCGGGGGCTACAATGAGCAGTTCTTC. Encoded protein: CASRISGGYNEQFF.

The rearrangement links TRBV5-1 to TRBJ2-3, with a tentative D call TRBD2 (6 bases). Germline CDR1 and CDR2: SGHRS and YFSETQ. The germline V and J ends were trimmed by 0 bases and 3 bases, with 11 bases remaining between them. The CDR3 sequence is 15 residues long. Written as DNA, the CDR3 is TGCGCCAGCAGCTTGGAAGCGGGCGGAACAGATACGCAGTATTTT. Amino acids: CASSLEAGGTDTQYF.

The rearrangement joins TRBV6-5 to TRBJ2-6, with D unclear. The CDR3 runs to 15 residues. V lost 7 bases to trimming and J lost 1 base, with 11 bases between them. Germline CDR1 MNHEY, CDR2 SVGAGI. Here the CDR3 DNA reads TGTGCCAGCATATCCCTCGGATCTGGGGCCAACGTCCTGACTTTC. It codes for CASISLGSGANVLTF.

The rearrangement uses TRBV28 and TRBJ1-1; 8 bases line up with TRBD1. The CDR3 runs 15 residues. Germline V CDR1 and CDR2: MDHEN, SYDVKM. With 6 bases clipped from V and 9 bases from J, the junction kept 15 bases outside the gene matches. This CDR3 is CASRTPGQAHWKAFF. DNA for the CDR3: TGTGCCAGCAGGACCCCGGGACAGGCTCATTGGAAAGCTTTCTTT.

The J gene is TRBJ2-1, the V gene TRBV19; 12 bases are a match to TRBD2. V shed 5 bases, J shed 8 bases, and the junction held 7 bases outside the gene matches. The CDR3 is 15 residues long. Germline values: CDR1 LNHDA, CDR2 SQIVND (reference sequence). CDR3 sequence (DNA): TGTGCCAGTAGTCCTAGCGGGAGGGCCTCAGATGAGCAGTTCTTC. Translating gives CASSPSGRASDEQFF. Looking up the rest from reference TRBV19 and TRBJ2-1 gives the full variable domain: DGGITQSPKYLFRKEGQNVTLSCEQNLNHDAMYWYRQDPGQGLRLIYYSQIVNDFQKGDIAEGYSVSREKKESFPLTVTSAQKNPTAFYLCASSPSGRASDEQFFGPGTRLTVL.

This chain joins TRBV3-1 and TRBJ1-1; D ambiguous. CDR3 length: 14 residues. Between the trimmed V and J ends, which lost 4 bases and 4 bases, there was a span of 13 bases. The germline V gene has CDR1 LGHDT and CDR2 YNNKEL (reference sequence). The CDR3 loop reads CASSLGGGITEAFF. The CDR3 DNA follows: TGTGCCAGCAGCCTGGGTGGAGGGATCACTGAAGCTTTCTTT.

The chain has TRBV20-1 and TRBJ2-7, with D perhaps TRBD1 or TRBD2 (5 bases each). This CDR3 is built from 16 residues. V was trimmed by 5 bases and J by 2 bases, leaving 22 bases between them. Germline CDR1 is DFQATT and CDR2 is SNEGSKA (reference sequence). CDR3 residues: CSAFTNRDGGTYEQYF. The CDR3 nucleotides read TGCAGTGCTTTCACCAACCGGGACGGTGGTACCTACGAGCAGTACTTC.

The CDR3 nucleotides are TGTGCCAGCAGCCCAAGACCGGGCGGGATGAACACTGAAGCTTTCTTT. Amino acids: CASSPRPGGMNTEAFF. The chain has TRBV27 and TRBJ1-1; D gene uncertain. Germline V lookup: CDR1 MNHEY, CDR2 SMNVEV (reference sequence). Between the trimmed V and J ends, which lost 6 bases and 0 bases, there was a span of 17 bases. The CDR3 has 16 residues.

The V call is TRBV12-3 or TRBV12-4, the J call TRBJ1-1, with TRBD1 identical over 8 bases. After removal of 3 bases from V and 5 bases from J, the junction contained 5 bases not matched to a gene. CDR3 length: 14 amino acids. This CDR3 is CASSLGQAATEAFF. The CDR3 nucleotides read TGTGCCAGCAGTTTGGGACAGGCCGCGACTGAAGCTTTCTTT.

The genes are TRBV12-3 or TRBV12-4 and TRBJ2-7; perhaps TRBD1 as D (6 bases). CDR3 length: 14 amino acids. Trimming took off 6 bases at V and 0 bases at J, with 12 bases between the two ends. In DNA, the CDR3 is TGTGCCAGCAGCGGACAGAGTACCTCCTACGAGCAGTACTTC. Residues: CASSGQSTSYEQYF.

The gene calls are TRBV4-1 and TRBJ1-4; 7 bases match TRBD1. Looked up from germline, CDR1 is MGHRA and CDR2 is YSYEKL. The CDR3 loop spans 16 amino acids. J was trimmed by 13 bases and V by 4 bases; bases with no gene match: 18. The CDR3 DNA sequence: TGCGCCAGCAGCCCCCGAGGACAGGATCGCACACCCATACTGTTTTTT. It encodes CASSPRGQDRTPILFF.

This clonotype has only one observation. The gene calls are TRBV10-3 and TRBJ2-6, with a tentative D call TRBD1 (6 bases). This CDR3 comprises 17 residues. Germline CDR1 ENHRY, CDR2 SYGVKD. The ends were cut back, 4 bases at V and 0 bases at J, with 13 bases in the middle. The CDR3 region has the DNA TGTGCCATCAGTGTATCTACAGGGTCCTCTGGGGCCAACGTCCTGACTTTC. Translation gives CAISVSTGSSGANVLTF.

This chain links TRBV27 with TRBJ2-3; 9 nucleotides line up with TRBD1. Germline V gene data show CDR1 as MNHEY and CDR2 as SMNVEV (reference sequence). The CDR3 contains 18 residues. Losses at the gene ends were 3 bases for V and 2 bases for J; bases not matched to a gene: 12. CDR3 sequence (DNA): TGTGCCAGCAGTTTGGGGACAGGGTCTGGTTCCCTCACAGATACGCAGTATTTT. It translates to CASSLGTGSGSLTDTQYF.

V usage is TRBV15 and J usage is TRBJ2-2; D is perhaps TRBD2 (5 bases). V was trimmed by 0 bases and J by 0 bases, leaving 11 bases between them. The germline V gene has CDR1 LNHNV and CDR2 YYDKDF (reference sequence). The CDR3 extends over 17 amino acids. This CDR3 reads CATSRDRSGTNTGELFF. The DNA of the CDR3 is TGTGCCACCAGCAGAGATAGGTCGGGAACGAACACCGGGGAGCTGTTTTTT.